The next 5 T cell receptor beta chains were all read from a single sample in a study of PD-L1 blockade in urothelial cancer. Repertoires were generated with immunoSEQ multiplex PCR, while TCRdb's copy carries only in-frame clones and drops some. The data show fewer than 45,000 clones, roughly 86% seen once. The sequencing here drew on PBMCs, taken around atezolizumab (anti-PD-L1) treatment. Every receptor here comes from an older man with urothelial cancer.

The rearrangement joins TRBV10-3 to TRBJ2-7; 11 bases align to TRBD1. This CDR3 has 15 residues. The trim removed 4 bases at V and 3 bases at J, leaving 5 bases unmatched. Germline V gene sequence: CDR1 ENHRY, CDR2 SYGVKD. For the CDR3, the DNA is TGTGCCATCAGTGCCGGGACAGGGGGGATCTACGAGCAGTACTTC. Translated, it gives CAISAGTGGIYEQYF.

The rearrangement joins TRBV11-2 to TRBJ2-3, with no clear D. Per germline, CDR1 SGHAT and CDR2 FQNNGV. Trimming removed 5 bases from V and 3 bases from J, with 15 bases in between. The length of the CDR3 is 15 residues. Written as DNA, the CDR3 is TGTGCCAGCAGCCCCTGGCAGTCCGGGACAGATACGCAGTATTTT. This encodes CASSPWQSGTDTQYF.

The chain links TRBV28 to TRBJ1-5, with D maybe TRBD1 (5 bases). Trimming left V 7 bases short and J 1 base short, with 14 bases between. The germline V gene encodes CDR1 MDHEN and CDR2 SYDVKM. The CDR3 runs 15 residues. CDR3 region: CASITGGVSNQPQHF. In DNA, the CDR3 is TGTGCCAGCATCACCGGGGGGGTAAGCAATCAGCCCCAGCATTTT. The full variable domain, completed using reference TRBV28 and TRBJ1-5, is DVKVTQSSRYLVKRTGEKVFLECVQDMDHENMFWYRQDPGLGLRLIYFSYDVKMKEKGDIPEGYSVSREKKERFSLILESASTNQTSMYLCASITGGVSNQPQHFGDGTRLSIL.

CDR3 nucleotide sequence: TGTGCCAGCCAACAGGGGGCTGGAAACACCATATATTTT. As protein: CASQQGAGNTIYF. The J gene is TRBJ1-3, the V gene TRBV18; 8 bases are shared with TRBD1. J lost 2 bases, V lost 8 bases, and 2 bases had no gene match. The CDR3 consists of 13 residues. Germline loops: CDR1 KGHSH, CDR2 LQKENI.

The chain links TRBV7-9 to TRBJ1-1, with 7 bases lining up with TRBD1. Per germline, CDR1 SEHNR and CDR2 FQNEAQ (reference sequence). With 5 bases clipped from V and 7 bases from J, the junction kept 4 bases outside the gene matches. This CDR3 is built from 12 residues. The CDR3 spells CASSAQGIEAFF. The CDR3 bases are TGTGCCAGCAGCGCACAGGGGATTGAAGCTTTCTTT.